This T cell receptor (beta chain) stems from a study of T cells in localized non-small cell lung cancer. Study-wide results and caveats: For the top 100 tumor clones, a median roughly 56 also appeared in adjacent lung. Uninvolved adjacent lung, not tumor, had the highest T cell clonality. Heterogeneity within the tumor remains possible, as just one region underwent sequencing.

Some clones are missing from TCRdb's copy, which holds only in-frame ones; the method was immunoSEQ multiplex PCR. The sample yields more than 50,000 clones, approximately 83% seen once. With 4 bases removed from V and 8 bases from J, the gap between germline ends came to 9 bases. CDR1 SGDLS and CDR2 YYNGEE come from the germline V gene. The CDR3 extends over 12 amino acids. A remark on this clone: Antigen unknown.

Specimen: peripheral blood, collected before any cancer treatment. This chain links TRBV9 with TRBJ2-2, with TRBD2 as a possible D gene (5 bases). This clonotype originated in a female donor of 60 years or more with stage II squamous cell lung carcinoma. CDR3: CASSFAGGELFF. The CDR3 nucleotides read TGTGCCAGCAGCTTCGCGGGTGGGGAGCTGTTTTTT.